This T cell receptor beta chain was sequenced for a study of blood T cell repertoires in COVID-19. Turning to the study itself: The origin of the acute and convalescent COVID-19 samples was the United States, Italy and Spain.

CDR1 SGHDT and CDR2 YYEEEE come from the germline V gene. With 1 base clipped from V and 0 bases from J, the junction kept 0 bases outside the gene matches. The CDR3 is 15 amino acids. The data were produced by immunoSEQ multiplex PCR, yet TCRdb's version contains in-frame clones alone and is incomplete. This table holds about 160,000 clones, 85% to 90% found once. The specimen sequenced was peripheral blood. The source is a woman aged 70-85 years with acute or convalescent COVID-19. The V gene is TRBV5-6, the J gene TRBJ2-3; 9 nucleotides match TRBD1. The CDR3 spells CASSLTGGSTDTQYF. In DNA, the CDR3 is TGTGCCAGCAGCTTGACAGGGGGCAGCACAGATACGCAGTATTTT.